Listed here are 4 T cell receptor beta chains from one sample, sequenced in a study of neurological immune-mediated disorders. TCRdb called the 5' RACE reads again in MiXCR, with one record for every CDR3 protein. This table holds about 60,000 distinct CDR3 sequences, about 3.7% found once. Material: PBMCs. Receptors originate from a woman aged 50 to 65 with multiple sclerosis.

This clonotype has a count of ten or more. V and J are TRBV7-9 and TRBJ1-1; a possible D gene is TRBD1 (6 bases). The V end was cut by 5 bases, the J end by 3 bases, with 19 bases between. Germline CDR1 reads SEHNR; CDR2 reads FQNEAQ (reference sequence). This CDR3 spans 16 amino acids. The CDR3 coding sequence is TGTGCCAGCAGCCCCCTTGTTGGGGGGGGGCACACTGAAGCTTTCTTT. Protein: CASSPLVGGGHTEAFF. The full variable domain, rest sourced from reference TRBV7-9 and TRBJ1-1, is DTGVSQNPRHKITKRGQNVTFRCDPISEHNRLYWYRQTLGQGPEFLTYFQNEAQLEKSRLLSDRFSAERPKGSFSTLEIQRTEQGDSAMYLCASSPLVGGGHTEAFFGQGTRLTVV.

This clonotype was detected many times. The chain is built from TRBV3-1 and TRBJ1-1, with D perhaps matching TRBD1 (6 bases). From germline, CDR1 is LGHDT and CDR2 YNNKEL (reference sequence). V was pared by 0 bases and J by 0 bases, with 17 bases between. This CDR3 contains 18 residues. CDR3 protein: CASSQDFADRDMNTEAFF. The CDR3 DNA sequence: TGTGCCAGCAGCCAAGATTTCGCGGACAGAGACATGAACACTGAAGCTTTCTTT. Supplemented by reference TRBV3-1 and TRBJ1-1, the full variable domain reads DTAVSQTPKYLVTQMGNDKSIKCEQNLGHDTMYWYKQDSKKFLKIMFSYNNKELIINETVPNRFSPKSPDKAHLNLHINSLELGDSAVYFCASSQDFADRDMNTEAFFGQGTRLTVV.

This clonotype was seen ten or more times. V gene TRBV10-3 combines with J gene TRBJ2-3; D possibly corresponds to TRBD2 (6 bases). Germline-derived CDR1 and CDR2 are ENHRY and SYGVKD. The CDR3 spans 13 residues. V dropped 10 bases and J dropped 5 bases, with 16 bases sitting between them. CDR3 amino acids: CASPPREKDTQYF. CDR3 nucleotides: TGTGCCAGCCCCCCCCGGGAGAAAGATACGCAGTATTTT.

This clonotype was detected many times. CDR3 bases: TGTGCCAGCAGCCCAGCGGGCAGGGGGATGAATGAGCAGTTCTTC. It specifies CASSPAGRGMNEQFF. The V call is TRBV12-3 or TRBV12-4, the J call TRBJ2-1, with TRBD1 as a possible D gene (7 bases). Trimming left V 6 bases short and J 7 bases short, with 19 bases between. CDR3 length: 15 amino acids.